The entry that follows covers one T cell receptor beta chain sequence. The sample belongs to a study of cytomegalovirus exposure and HLA in healthy donors. Germline CDR1 reads SGHRS; CDR2 reads YFSETQ. The CDR3 contains 15 residues. V trimming: 1 base; J trimming: 4 bases; junction bases outside the gene matches: 3. PCR primers comprised 60 Vbeta and 13 Jbeta primers. Clones were sequenced by immunoSEQ multiplex PCR, and TCRdb holds only the in-frame ones, with some missing. This sample yields hundreds of thousands of clones, of which over 65% are seen a single time; 2.7% belongs to the top ten. The V call is TRBV5-1, the J call TRBJ2-2; TRBD2 aligns across 8 bases. This sequence was found in a woman between 55 and 75 years old in good health and CMV-seropositive. Sequencing input: PBMCs. The CDR3 DNA reads as TGCGCCAGCAGCTTGCAGCGGGAGATCACCGGGGAGCTGTTTTTT. It encodes CASSLQREITGELFF.